This T cell receptor (beta chain) stems from a study of brain T cells in children with intractable seizures. Per the germline V gene, CDR1 is KGHSH and CDR2 is LQKENI. This CDR3 comprises 14 residues. V shed 3 bases and J shed 2 bases, with 11 bases lying between them. The table came from immunoSEQ multiplex PCR; TCRdb's copy has only in-frame clones and leaves some out. Here the sample spans about 340,000 clones, 93% being singletons. The time point here: blood from clinic visit 5 months post-surgery; TSC patient then seizure free. Only cases whose brain tissue showed the highest T cell transcript signatures were sequenced.

This TCR was sampled from a boy in the first two years of life with tuberous sclerosis and intractable seizures. The chain joins TRBV18 to TRBJ2-7; D might be TRBD1 (5 bases). This material consisted of peripheral blood, taken 4 to 5 months after surgery. The CDR3 loop is CASSPGPEPYEQYF. The CDR3 DNA follows: TGTGCCAGCTCACCGGGGCCTGAGCCCTACGAGCAGTACTTC.